This T cell receptor beta chain was recorded in a study of blood T cells in healthy people across ages. The overall study: About one barcoded beta molecule per two T cells came from capture by template switching. Study-wide results and limits: Long-lived donors had more naive CD4+ cells and higher diversity than aged donors. Expanded clonotype shifts may have been confounded, as the donors had an unknown CMV status.

This clonotype was picked up one time. Its target is not known. At one end, the junction sequence differs from germline, possibly due to a read error. Healthy individuals of Caucasian origin from Russia, aged about 6 to 100, served as donors. The use of a sample-barcoded 5' primer and a J-beta primer mix characterized a second PCR of roughly 7 to 11 cycles. TCRdb redid the calling of the 5' RACE reads with MiXCR, one entry per CDR3 protein. The table lists 1.5 million to 1.8 million distinct CDR3 sequences, approximately 43% of them singletons. This CDR3 comprises 13 residues. The germline V gene has CDR1 SGHDT and CDR2 YYEEEE.

The chain recombines TRBV5-6 with TRBJ1-1; TRBD1 might be the D (5 bases). The sequenced material came from blood. The receptor was derived from a woman aged 18-30 years in good health. The CDR3 reads CASSLGAGTDAFF. CDR3 in DNA: TGTGCCAGCAGCTTAGGGGCCGGAACTGACGCTTTCTTT.